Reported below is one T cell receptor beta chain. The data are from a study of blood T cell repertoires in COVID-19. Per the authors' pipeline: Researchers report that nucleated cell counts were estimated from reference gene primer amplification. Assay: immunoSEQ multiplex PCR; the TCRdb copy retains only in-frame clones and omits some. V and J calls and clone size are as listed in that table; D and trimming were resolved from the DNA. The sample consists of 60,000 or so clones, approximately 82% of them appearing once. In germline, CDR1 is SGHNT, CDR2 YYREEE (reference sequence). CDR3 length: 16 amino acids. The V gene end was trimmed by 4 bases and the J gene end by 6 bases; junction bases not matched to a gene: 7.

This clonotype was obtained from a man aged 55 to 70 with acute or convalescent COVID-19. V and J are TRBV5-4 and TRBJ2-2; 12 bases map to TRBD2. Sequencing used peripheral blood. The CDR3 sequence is CASSVGLAGLPGELFF. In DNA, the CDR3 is TGTGCCAGCAGCGTTGGACTAGCGGGGCTCCCCGGGGAGCTGTTTTTT.